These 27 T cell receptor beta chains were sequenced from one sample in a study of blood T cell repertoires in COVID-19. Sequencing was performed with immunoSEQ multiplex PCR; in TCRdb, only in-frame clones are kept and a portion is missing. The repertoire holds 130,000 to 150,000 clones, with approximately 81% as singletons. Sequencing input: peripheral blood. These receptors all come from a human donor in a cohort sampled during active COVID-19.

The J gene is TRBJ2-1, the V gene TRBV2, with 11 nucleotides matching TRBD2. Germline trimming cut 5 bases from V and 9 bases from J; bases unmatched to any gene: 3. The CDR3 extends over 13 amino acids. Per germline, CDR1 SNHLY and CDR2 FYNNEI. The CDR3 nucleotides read TGTGCCAGCAGTCGACTAGCGGGGTTTGAGCAGTTCTTC. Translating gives CASSRLAGFEQFF.

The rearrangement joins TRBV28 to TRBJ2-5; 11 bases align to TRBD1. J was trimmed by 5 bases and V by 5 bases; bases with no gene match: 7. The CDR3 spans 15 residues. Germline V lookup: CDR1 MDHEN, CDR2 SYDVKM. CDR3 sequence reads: CASSQDRGRWETQYF. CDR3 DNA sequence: TGTGCCAGCAGTCAGGACAGGGGGCGGTGGGAGACCCAGTACTTC. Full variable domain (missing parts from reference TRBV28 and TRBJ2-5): DVKVTQSSRYLVKRTGEKVFLECVQDMDHENMFWYRQDPGLGLRLIYFSYDVKMKEKGDIPEGYSVSREKKERFSLILESASTNQTSMYLCASSQDRGRWETQYFGPGTRLLVL.

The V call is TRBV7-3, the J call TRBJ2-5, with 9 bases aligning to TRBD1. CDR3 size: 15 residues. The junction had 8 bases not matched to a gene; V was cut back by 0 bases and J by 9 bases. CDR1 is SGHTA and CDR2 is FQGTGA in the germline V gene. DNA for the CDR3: TGTGCCAGCAGCTTAACCCCGACAGGGGGAGGACCCCAGTACTTC. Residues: CASSLTPTGGGPQYF.

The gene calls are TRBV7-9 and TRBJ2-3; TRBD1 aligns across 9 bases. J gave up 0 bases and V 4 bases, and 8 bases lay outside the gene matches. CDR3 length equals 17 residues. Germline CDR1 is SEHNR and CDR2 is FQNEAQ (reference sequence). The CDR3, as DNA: TGTGCCAGCAGCTCCTGGCAGGGGACAGGGAGCACAGATACGCAGTATTTT. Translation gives CASSSWQGTGSTDTQYF.

CDR3 amino acids: CASSQEVGGGEQFF. CDR3 in DNA: TGCGCCAGCAGCCAAGAAGTGGGGGGAGGTGAGCAGTTCTTC. V and J are TRBV4-3 and TRBJ2-1; weak D call: TRBD2 (6 bases). Germline CDR1 reads LGHNA; CDR2 reads YSLEER. V was clipped by 0 bases and J by 9 bases, with 12 bases between them. The CDR3 extends over 14 amino acids.

The CDR3 protein is CASGLFSGGGTDTQYF. The CDR3 DNA reads TGTGCTAGTGGTTTGTTTAGCGGGGGGGGCACAGATACGCAGTATTTT. V gene TRBV12-5 combines with J gene TRBJ2-3; TRBD2 matches at 11 bases. V lost 2 bases and J lost 1; bases outside the gene matches: 2. The CDR3 totals 16 residues. Germline V gives CDR1 LGHNT, CDR2 FRNRAP.

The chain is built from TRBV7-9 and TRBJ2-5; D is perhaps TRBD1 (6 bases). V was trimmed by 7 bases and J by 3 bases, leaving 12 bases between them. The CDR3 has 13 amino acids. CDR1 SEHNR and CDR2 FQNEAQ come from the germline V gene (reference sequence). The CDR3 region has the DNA TGTGCCAGCAACAGGGACGGCAAAGAGACCCAGTACTTC. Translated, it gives CASNRDGKETQYF.

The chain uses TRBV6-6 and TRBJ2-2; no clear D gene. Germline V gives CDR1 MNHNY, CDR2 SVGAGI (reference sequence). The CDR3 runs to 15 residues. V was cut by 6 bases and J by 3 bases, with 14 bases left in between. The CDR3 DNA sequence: TGTGCCAGCAGCCCTGCGCTCCATGACACCGGGGAGCTGTTTTTT. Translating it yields CASSPALHDTGELFF.

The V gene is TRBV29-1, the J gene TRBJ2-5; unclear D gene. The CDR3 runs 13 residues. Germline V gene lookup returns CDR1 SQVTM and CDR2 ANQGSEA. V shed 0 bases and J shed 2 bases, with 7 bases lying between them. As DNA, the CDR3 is TGCAGCGTTGAAGAAGTGACTCAAGAGACCCAGTACTTC. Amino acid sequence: CSVEEVTQETQYF.

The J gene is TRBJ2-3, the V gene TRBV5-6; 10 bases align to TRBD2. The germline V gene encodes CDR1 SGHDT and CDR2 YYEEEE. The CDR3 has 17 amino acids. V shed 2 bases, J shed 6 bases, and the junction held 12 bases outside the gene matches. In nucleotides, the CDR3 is TGTGCCAGCAGCTTTCGCCTGGGACTAGCGTTAGAGGATACGCAGTATTTT. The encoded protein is CASSFRLGLALEDTQYF.

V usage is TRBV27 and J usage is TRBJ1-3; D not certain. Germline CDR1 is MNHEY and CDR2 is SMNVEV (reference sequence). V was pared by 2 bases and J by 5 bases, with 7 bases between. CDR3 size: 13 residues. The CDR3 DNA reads TGTGCCAGCAGTTTAGGCGGGAGAAACACCATATATTTT. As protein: CASSLGGRNTIYF.

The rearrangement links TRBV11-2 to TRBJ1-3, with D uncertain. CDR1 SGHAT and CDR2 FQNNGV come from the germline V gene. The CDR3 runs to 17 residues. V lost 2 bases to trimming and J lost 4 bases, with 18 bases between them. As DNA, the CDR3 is TGTGCCAGCAGCTTACTCCCGGGAGGGTCTACAGGAAACACCATATATTTT. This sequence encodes CASSLLPGGSTGNTIYF.

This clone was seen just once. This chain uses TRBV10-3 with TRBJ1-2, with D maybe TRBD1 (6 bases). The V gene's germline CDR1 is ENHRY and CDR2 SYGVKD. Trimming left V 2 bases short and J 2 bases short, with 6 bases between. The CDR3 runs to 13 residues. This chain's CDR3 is CAISETGNYGYTF. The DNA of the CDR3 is TGTGCCATCAGTGAGACAGGGAACTATGGCTACACCTTC.

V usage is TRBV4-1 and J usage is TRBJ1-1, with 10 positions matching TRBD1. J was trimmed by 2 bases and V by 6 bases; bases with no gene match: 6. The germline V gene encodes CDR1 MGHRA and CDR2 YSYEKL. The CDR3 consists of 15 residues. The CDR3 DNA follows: TGCGCCAGCAGGACGGGACAGGGGTCAAACACTGAAGCTTTCTTT. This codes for CASRTGQGSNTEAFF.

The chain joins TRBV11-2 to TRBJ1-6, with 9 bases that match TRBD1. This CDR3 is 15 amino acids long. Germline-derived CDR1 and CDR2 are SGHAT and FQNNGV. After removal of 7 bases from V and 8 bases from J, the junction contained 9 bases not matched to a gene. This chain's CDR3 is CASKGQGRAHSPLHF. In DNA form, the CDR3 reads TGTGCCAGCAAGGGACAGGGTAGGGCTCATTCACCCCTCCACTTT.

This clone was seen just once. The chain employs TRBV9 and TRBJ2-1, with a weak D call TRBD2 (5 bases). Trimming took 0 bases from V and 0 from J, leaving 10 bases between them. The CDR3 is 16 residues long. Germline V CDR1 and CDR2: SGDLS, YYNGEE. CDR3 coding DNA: TGTGCCAGCAGCGTAGTTAGCGTTTTCTCCTACAATGAGCAGTTCTTC. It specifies CASSVVSVFSYNEQFF.

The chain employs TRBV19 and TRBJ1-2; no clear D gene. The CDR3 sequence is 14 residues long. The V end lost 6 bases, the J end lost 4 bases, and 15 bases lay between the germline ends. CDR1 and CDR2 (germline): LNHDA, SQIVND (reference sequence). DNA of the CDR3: TGTGCCAGTAGCCCCACCGGGAGACTCTATGGCTACACCTTC. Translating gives CASSPTGRLYGYTF. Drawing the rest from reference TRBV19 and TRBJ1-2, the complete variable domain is DGGITQSPKYLFRKEGQNVTLSCEQNLNHDAMYWYRQDPGQGLRLIYYSQIVNDFQKGDIAEGYSVSREKKESFPLTVTSAQKNPTAFYLCASSPTGRLYGYTFGSGTRLTVV.

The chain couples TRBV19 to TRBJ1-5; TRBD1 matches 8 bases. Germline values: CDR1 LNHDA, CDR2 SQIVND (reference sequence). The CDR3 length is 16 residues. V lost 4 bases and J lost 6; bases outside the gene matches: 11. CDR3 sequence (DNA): TGTGCCAGTAGTAATGGATTTAGGACAGGGCGTCAGCCCCAGCATTTT. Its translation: CASSNGFRTGRQPQHF.

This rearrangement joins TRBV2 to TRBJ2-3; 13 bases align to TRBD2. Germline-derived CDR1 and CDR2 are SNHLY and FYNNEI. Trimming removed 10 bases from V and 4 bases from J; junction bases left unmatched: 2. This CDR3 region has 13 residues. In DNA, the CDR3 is TGTGCCAAAGGGACTAGCGGGGCAGATACGCAGTATTTT. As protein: CAKGTSGADTQYF.

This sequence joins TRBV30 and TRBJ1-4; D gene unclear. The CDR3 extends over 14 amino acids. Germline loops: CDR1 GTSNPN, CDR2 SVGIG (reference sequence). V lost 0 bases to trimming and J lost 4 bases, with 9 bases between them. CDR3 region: CAWSVRVINEKLFF. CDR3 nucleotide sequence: TGTGCCTGGAGTGTACGGGTGATTAATGAAAAACTGTTTTTT.

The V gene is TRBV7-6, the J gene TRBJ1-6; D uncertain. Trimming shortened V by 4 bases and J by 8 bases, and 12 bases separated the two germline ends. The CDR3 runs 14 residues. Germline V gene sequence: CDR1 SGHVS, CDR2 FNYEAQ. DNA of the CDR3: TGTGCCAGCAGCTCCTCGTACCCAGATTCACCCCTCCACTTT. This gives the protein CASSSSYPDSPLHF.

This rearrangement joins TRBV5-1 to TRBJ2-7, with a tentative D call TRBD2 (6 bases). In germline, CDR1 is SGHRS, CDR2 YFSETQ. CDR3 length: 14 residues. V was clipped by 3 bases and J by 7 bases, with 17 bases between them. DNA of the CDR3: TGCGCCAGCAGCTCAGGACAAGGGAGGATGGAGCAGTACTTC. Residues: CASSSGQGRMEQYF.

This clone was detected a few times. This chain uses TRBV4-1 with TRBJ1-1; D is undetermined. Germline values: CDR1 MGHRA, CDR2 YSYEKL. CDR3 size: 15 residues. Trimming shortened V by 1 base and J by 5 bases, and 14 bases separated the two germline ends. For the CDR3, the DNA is TGCGCCAGCAGCCAAGCCGGACTCTGGTCTACTGAAGCTTTCTTT. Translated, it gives CASSQAGLWSTEAFF.

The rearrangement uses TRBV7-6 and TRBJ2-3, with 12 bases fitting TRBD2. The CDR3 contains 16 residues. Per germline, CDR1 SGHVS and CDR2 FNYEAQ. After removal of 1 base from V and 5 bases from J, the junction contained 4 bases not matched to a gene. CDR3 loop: CASSLVASGGGDTQYF. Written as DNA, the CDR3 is TGTGCCAGCAGCTTAGTAGCTAGCGGGGGGGGAGATACGCAGTATTTT. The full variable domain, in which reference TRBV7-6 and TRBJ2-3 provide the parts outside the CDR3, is GAGVSQSPRYKVTKRGQDVALRCDPISGHVSLYWYRQALGQGPEFLTYFNYEAQQDKSGLPNDRFSAERPEGSISTLTIQRTEQRDSAMYRCASSLVASGGGDTQYFGPGTRLTVL.

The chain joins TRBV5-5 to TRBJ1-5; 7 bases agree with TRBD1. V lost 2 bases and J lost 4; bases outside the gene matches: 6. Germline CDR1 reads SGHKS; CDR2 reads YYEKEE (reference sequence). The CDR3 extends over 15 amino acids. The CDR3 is CASSFKGTDNQPQHF. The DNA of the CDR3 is TGTGCCAGCAGCTTTAAAGGGACAGATAATCAGCCCCAGCATTTT.

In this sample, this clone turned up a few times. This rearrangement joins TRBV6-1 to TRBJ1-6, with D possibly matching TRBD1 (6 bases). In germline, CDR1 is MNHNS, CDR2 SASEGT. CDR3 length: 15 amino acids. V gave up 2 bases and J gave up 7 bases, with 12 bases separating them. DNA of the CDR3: TGTGCCAGCAGTGAATTGGCAGGGGCAAATTCACCCCTCCACTTT. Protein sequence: CASSELAGANSPLHF.

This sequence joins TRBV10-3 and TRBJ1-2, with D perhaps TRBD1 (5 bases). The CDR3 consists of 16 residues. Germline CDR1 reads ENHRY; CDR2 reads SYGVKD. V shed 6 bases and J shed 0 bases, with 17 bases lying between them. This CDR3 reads CAIRPREGTSNYGYTF. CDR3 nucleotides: TGTGCCATCAGACCCAGGGAAGGAACATCTAACTATGGCTACACCTTC.